This TCR beta chain appears in the sequencing data of a study of CD8 T cells in Susac syndrome. Reverse transcription of about 0.45 to 1 ug RNA was carried out with random hexamers. TCRdb itself ran the immunoSEQ multiplex PCR reads through MiXCR, one entry per CDR3 protein. The sample shows about 100,000 distinct CDR3 sequences, 95% of them seen only once. The CDR3 length is 14 residues. From germline, CDR1 is LGHDT and CDR2 YNNKEL (reference sequence). The V end lost 4 bases, the J end lost 3 bases, and 10 bases lay between the germline ends. Sequenced input: CD8+ T cells from PBMCs. The sequence was collected from a human donor with Susac syndrome. The rearrangement uses TRBV3-1 and TRBJ1-5, with a tentative D call TRBD1 (5 bases). Here the CDR3 DNA reads TGTGCCAGCAGCCCCGACAGCTACAATCAGCCCCAGCATTTT. This encodes CASSPDSYNQPQHF.